This TCR beta chain was documented in a study of technical replicates of blood from a few donors. Libraries were prepared by immunoSEQ multiplex PCR; TCRdb keeps only in-frame clonotypes and omits some of them. Here the sample spans about 61,000 clones, roughly 97% being singletons. The CDR3 totals 17 residues. Germline V lookup: CDR1 MNHNS, CDR2 SASEGT. V was clipped by 1 base and J by 0 bases, with 15 bases between them. This chain joins TRBV6-1 and TRBJ1-2; D is uncertain. This TCR derives from a human donor in good health. The specimen sequenced was T cells isolated from PBMCs. Here the CDR3 DNA reads TGTGCCAGCAGTGAAGTTGAGGCATATAAAGCTAACTATGGCTACACCTTC. Encoded protein: CASSEVEAYKANYGYTF.